This T cell receptor (beta chain) was observed in a study of T cell responses to AZD1222 COVID-19 vaccine. At the level of the study: Pooled samples include second doses given at about 4 or 12 weeks. Study conclusions and caveats: AZD1222 recipients seropositive at baseline numbered only six or seven. The span of vaccine-associated CD4 TCRs extended across spike, with dominance at 160-218 and 743-854. Clonal diversity was possibly underestimated, and the donors were mostly white British, with more females.

Points on this clone: Its antigen is unidentified.

TCRdb keeps only in-frame clones here, not all; method: immunoSEQ multiplex PCR. The data contain more than 90,000 clones, 90% of them singletons. The CDR3 extends over 15 amino acids. Germline assignment: CDR1 MNHEY and CDR2 SMNVEV (reference sequence). Between the trimmed V and J ends, which lost 5 bases and 0 bases, there was a span of 14 bases. The J gene is TRBJ2-7, the V gene TRBV27; D is undetermined. This clonotype was sampled from an adult in good health. This specimen consisted of peripheral blood, obtained on day 0 of AZD1222 vaccination. CDR3 coding DNA: TGTGCCAGCAGTAGGCAGCCCTATTTCTCCTACGAGCAGTACTTC. Its protein product is CASSRQPYFSYEQYF.